This T cell receptor (beta chain) was documented in a study of cytomegalovirus exposure and HLA in healthy donors (dated by TCRdb to 2016 to 2017). Broadly, across the study: In an earlier analysis of about 560 of the donors, 276 Gb of sequence data and 90 million to 120 million unique TCR beta sequences from 150 million to 200 million T cells were reported. An early release covering roughly 640 HLA-typed donors comprised roughly 300 gigabases of sequencing data and approximately 85 million unique TCR sequences. Of the 300 to 450 genotyped donors, about 84% fell in the genetic ancestry cluster associated with self-reported Caucasian donors. The study aimed to test whether cataloging public T cell receptors could reveal signatures of past pathogen exposure. Using immunosequencing, the study profiled T cell repertoires from fewer than 700 subjects and related those repertoires to cytomegalovirus serostatus. In addition to the first cohort of hundreds of subjects, a separate validation cohort of about 120 different subjects was used. To predict cytomegalovirus infection status, the study combined high-throughput TCR immunosequencing, statistical association of individual TCRs with disease status, and machine learning. A later analysis re-analyzed previously published TCR beta repertoires from roughly 600 donors and added high-resolution HLA genotyping to study TCR occurrence patterns. In the later analysis, no new phenotypic data were used to find candidate immune exposures; instead, reliance was placed on TCR beta sequences and their occurrence across donors. To decide whether each TCR beta V gene segment behaved as functional or pseudogenic, an earlier analysis of fewer than 750 of the donors relied on high-throughput TCR beta sequencing. Donor age, sex, ethnicity and CMV serostatus were compiled alongside the repertoire data. In a later genetic analysis, genome-wide SNP genotypes for about 65% of the roughly 700 donors were used, and that subset was treated as a discovery cohort. All discovery cohort repertoires had been generated using a single sequencing platform. HLA typing covered class I and class II loci at four-digit resolution. The number of donors typed differed by locus, with roughly 629-640 for A, B, C, DRB1 and DQB1, 522 for DQA1, some 570 for DPA1, and under 490 for DPB1. Because of strong linkage in the cohort, roughly five DR-DQ haplotypes were treated as single units for association and clustering. Across approximately 420 genotyped donors of the cohort, an average of about 240,000 unique TCR beta nucleotide sequences per donor were sequenced, and 15% to 20% of those sequences were non-productive.

A remark on this clone: The antigen it binds to is not known. Base qualities are missing; no much larger clone stands one base away.

The cohort comprised 670 or so healthy bone marrow donors. At the time of sampling, every cohort member was nominally healthy, though immune exposures that went unrecorded were likely present. The donor tested CMV seronegative, placing the donor among the 352 seronegative members of the cohort. A peripheral blood sample was provided by each donor, and peripheral blood mononuclear cells were used for TCR beta sequencing. Genomic DNA extraction from the blood cell samples was performed with the Qiagen DNeasy Blood Extraction Kit. Here is what the overall study found, with its caveats: The study gave a list of 150 to 200 TCR beta chains associated with cytomegalovirus. Several of the top co-occurrence clusters appeared to be linked to parvovirus B19, influenza, CMV and Epstein-Barr virus, according to a later analysis. At a false discovery rate of 0.05, a later analysis linked 15,000 to 20,000 TCR beta sequences to specific HLA alleles. Linkage disequilibrium might explain the correlated functional status among segregating V segments, but an unknown experimental factor could not be excluded. The authors suggested that the approach could potentially be extended to other disease states and immunological phenotypes. A further reported finding was that TCR beta sequences accurately predicted the HLA-A and HLA-B alleles for most subjects in the first cohort. In a later analysis, HLA-associated TCR beta chains showed more clonal expansion and lower generation probabilities than non-associated chains that were equally common. CMV serostatus was the only immune exposure information available for the cohort. In a later analysis, the rate of TCR association differed among HLA loci, with DRB1 alleles having the most associated TCRs and HLA-C alleles having the fewest. A few of the identified cytomegalovirus-associated TCR beta chains were confirmed in vitro to be specific for cytomegalovirus antigens. Because counts were too low, roughly 16 rarely observed V segments, including chromosome 9 orphons, were left out of the earlier analysis of several hundred of the donors. This cohort had only TCR beta chains sequenced, and the lack of alpha or paired-chain data limited which features could be detected. An earlier analysis of several hundred of the donors showed that most TCR beta V segments appeared in productive rearrangements either about 90% or about 30% of the time, which broadly matched IMGT annotations. In both the original and validation cohorts, the classifier was reported to diagnose cytomegalovirus status with high specificity and sensitivity. Roughly uniform sequencing depth across donors was assumed in presence/absence analyses, although this assumption may not hold. A later genetic analysis associated a missense DCLRE1C variant with V-gene and J-gene trimming of TCR beta chains, and an independent cohort replicated the association. Because HLA typing was missing for some donors at each locus, association tests included only the typed subset. A later genetic analysis reported fewer N-insertions in productive TCRs among donors in an Asian-associated ancestry cluster than the 666-donor mean. A cluster of highly shared sequence variants was judged likely to be a technical artifact of the sequencing pipeline. When HLA alleles, especially DR and DQ, strongly co-occurred, TCR associations were difficult to assign to individual alleles. Most TCR sequences were seen in very few donors, while some public TCRs were found in many individuals. In a later analysis, most CMV-associated TCR beta chains were found to appear HLA-restricted, with HLA associations seemingly driven largely by CMV exposure.

Receptor amplification or capture employed the immunoSEQ multiplex PCR assay. The multiplex PCR relied on a mix of 60 forward primers for TCR Vbeta segments and 13 reverse primers for TCR Jbeta segments. Amplification of the CDR3 region of rearranged TCR beta genes was performed with a multiplex PCR assay on genomic DNA. On the Illumina HiSeq System, the amplified TCR beta libraries were sequenced as 87-base-pair reads. Under the source paper's analysis protocol: A later analysis tallied around 87 million unique TCR beta chains across the 550 to 850 repertoires, and approximately 12 million of those chains were shared by two or more donors. A nearest-neighbor algorithm error-corrected the raw reads and collapsed the reads into unique sequences, merging closely related sequences to remove PCR and sequencing errors. To assign V, D and J gene segments, CDR3 sequences were aligned to IMGT reference sequences. For a sequence to be retained, at least a six-nucleotide match to both a V gene segment and a J gene segment was required. Rearrangements were classified as productive when the CDR3 lacked stop codons and remained in frame with V and J, and all other rearrangements were classified as non-productive. Following IMGT convention, CDR3 was defined as the stretch from the second conserved V-encoded cysteine to the conserved J-encoded phenylalanine. Sequences without an unambiguous match to a single V gene segment were excluded from the earlier analysis of a few hundred of the donors. In an earlier analysis of some 590 of the donors, a V segment was called functional when productive rearrangements were above 56.7%, and segregating when the standard deviation between donors exceeded 5%. A statistical classification framework was built to diagnose cytomegalovirus status from the catalog of TCR beta chain sequences. In a later analysis, TCR nucleotide sequences were compared against IMGT/GENE-DB human TR gene sequences so that V and J genes could be assigned. A later analysis assigned CDR3 sequences and most-parsimonious VDJ recombination scenarios with the TCRdist pipeline. In a later analysis, every TCR beta chain was defined by the combination of its CDR3 amino acid sequence and its V-gene family, and reads without a unique V-gene family were dropped. To address suspected cross-contamination and a sequencing artifact, a later analysis removed approximately 600 highly shared, low-generation-probability nucleotide sequences. For each public chain, a later analysis derived a clonal expansion index from normalized ranks of inferred template counts within each repertoire. In a later analysis, generation probabilities were computed using a VDJ recombination model fitted to out-of-frame rearrangements, and the results were checked against IGoR. Hypergeometric tests were used in a later analysis to score TCR-TCR, TCR-HLA and TCR-CMV co-occurrence, with a repertoire-size bias correction applied to the TCR pairs. To estimate false discovery rates, a later analysis permuted the HLA or CMV assignments 20 times. In a later analysis, co-occurring TCRs were grouped using DBSCAN, with TCRdist sequence similarity added in when clustering inside HLA-allele-positive subsets. Co-occurrence clustering excluded repertoires with fewer than 30,000 or more than 120,000 public chains, plus five with anomalous nucleotide sharing. TCRdb took this table from immuneACCESS and kept in-frame rearrangements with V and J called. Such tables lack part of the clones; where checked against another copy, unresolved V genes explain under half of the gap, and the rest is unexplained. That table supplies the V and J calls and clone size; D and trimming were determined from the DNA. A total of just over 200,000 clones appear in this sample, more than 75% of them only once. Clones ranked in the top ten supply 2.7% of the sample.

The TCR sequence derives from a woman aged 40-49 years in good health and CMV-seronegative. Source material: PBMCs.

The CDR3 reads as follows: CASSPRISGELFF. At the DNA level, the sequence is TGTGCCAGCAGCCCTAGAATTTCCGGGGAGCTGTTTTTT. Rearrangement joined TRBV7-3 to TRBJ2-2, with the D gene call left open. V is clipped by 5 bases and J by 6 bases, and the sequence between their germline boundaries is 10 bases long. Measured from the cysteine to the phenylalanine, the CDR3 is 13 residues long. Only the CDR3 region is kept as DNA, spanning 39 bases read in frame from base 1. Taken from the germline V gene, the CDR1 and CDR2 loops are SGHTA and FQGTGA.